This paragraph covers one T cell receptor beta chain sequence. As yet, its antigen is unknown. Produced via immunoSEQ multiplex PCR; TCRdb's table is partial and in-frame only. In the table there are more than 65,000 clones, approximately 93% of which are singletons. Germline CDR1 SGHAT, CDR2 FQNNGV. V lost 6 bases to trimming and J lost 4 bases; unmatched junction nucleotides: 12. CDR3 length: 15 amino acids. The record originates from a study of cytomegalovirus exposure and HLA in healthy donors. General study points: Associated with cytomegalovirus, according to the listing, were fewer than 200 TCR beta chains. Many donors shared some public TCRs, even though most TCR sequences were rare.

The donors were part of the 120-subject validation cohort, which stood apart from the roughly 670-subject first cohort. This TCR was recovered from a man younger than 30 in good health and CMV-seronegative. Sequenced input: PBMCs. The rearrangement joins TRBV11-2 to TRBJ2-7; 7 bases fit TRBD2. The CDR3 coding sequence is TGTGCCAGCAGACCATTGCGGGACTACTCATACGAGCAGTACTTC. Translating it yields CASRPLRDYSYEQYF.